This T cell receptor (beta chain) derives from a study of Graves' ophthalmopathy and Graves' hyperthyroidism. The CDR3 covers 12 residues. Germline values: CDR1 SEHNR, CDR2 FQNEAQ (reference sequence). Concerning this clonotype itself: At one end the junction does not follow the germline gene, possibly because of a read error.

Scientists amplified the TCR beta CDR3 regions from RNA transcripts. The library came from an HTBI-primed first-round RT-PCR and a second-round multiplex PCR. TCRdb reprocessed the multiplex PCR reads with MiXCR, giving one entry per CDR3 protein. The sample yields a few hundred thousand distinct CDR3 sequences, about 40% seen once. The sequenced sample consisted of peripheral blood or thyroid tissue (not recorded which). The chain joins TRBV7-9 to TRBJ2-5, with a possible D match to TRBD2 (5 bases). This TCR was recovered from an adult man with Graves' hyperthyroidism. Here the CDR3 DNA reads TGTGCCAGTAGCTTAGGGAGAATTGACCAGTACTTC. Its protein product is CASSLGRIDQYF.